One sample yielded the 3 T cell receptor beta chains listed below, sequenced in a study of blood T cell repertoires in COVID-19 (dated by TCRdb to 2018 to 2021). The library relied on the immunoSEQ multiplex PCR assay. TCRdb limited this immuneACCESS table to in-frame rearrangements with V and J called. A share of clones is missing; checked studies link under half to unresolved V genes, and the rest is unexplained. This sample lists a few hundred thousand clones; about 80% were detected once. The ten largest clonotypes hold approximately 14% of the sample. Source material: peripheral blood. The receptors come from a person aged 70 to 85 with COVID-19, enrolled during active disease.

This clone showed up just a few times. The CDR3 sequence is CASSTRTGGLEKLFF. CDR3 DNA sequence: TGTGCCAGCAGCACCCGGACAGGGGGCCTTGAAAAACTGTTTTTT. The chain combines TRBV9 with TRBJ1-4, with 11 nucleotides matching TRBD1. Germline values: CDR1 SGDLS, CDR2 YYNGEE. This CDR3 is 15 amino acids long. V was pared by 4 bases and J by 7 bases, with 6 bases of the junction left unmatched.

The genes are TRBV28 and TRBJ2-1; TRBD1 aligns across 9 bases. The trim removed 5 bases at V and 4 bases at J, leaving 9 bases unmatched. The CDR3 is 16 amino acids. The germline gives CDR1 MDHEN, CDR2 SYDVKM. CDR3 region: CASSLGGTGNYNEQFF. The CDR3 region has the DNA TGTGCCAGCAGTCTCGGTGGGACAGGGAATTACAATGAGCAGTTCTTC.

In its sample, this clone was seen a few times. Its ends do not fully match the called genes, so a read error is possible. The J gene is TRBJ2-4, the V gene TRBV7-9; perhaps TRBD2 as D (6 bases). The CDR3 has 12 amino acids. Germline CDR1 reads SEHNR; CDR2 reads FQNEAQ (reference sequence). The DNA of the CDR3 is TGTGCCAGCAGCGAGACTAGGTCCCAATTTCTCTTC. It translates to CASSETRSQFLF.